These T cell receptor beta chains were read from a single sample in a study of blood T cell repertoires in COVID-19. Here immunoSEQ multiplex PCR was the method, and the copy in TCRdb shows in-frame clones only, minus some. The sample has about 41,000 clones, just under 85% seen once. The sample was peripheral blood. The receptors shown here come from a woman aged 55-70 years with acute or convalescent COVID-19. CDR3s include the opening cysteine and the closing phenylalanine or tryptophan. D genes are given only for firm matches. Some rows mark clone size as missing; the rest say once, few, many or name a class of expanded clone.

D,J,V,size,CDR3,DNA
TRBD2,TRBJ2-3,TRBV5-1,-,CASSLRMTAGGPNTDTQYF,TGCGCCAGCAGCTTGCGTATGACGGCGGGAGGGCCGAACACAGATACGCAGTATTTT
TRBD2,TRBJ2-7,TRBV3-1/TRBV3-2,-,CASSPPTSFHEQYF,TGTGCCAGCAGCCCACCGACTAGCTTTCATGAGCAGTACTTC
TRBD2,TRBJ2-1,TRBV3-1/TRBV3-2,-,CASSPTRLAGASEQFF,TGTGCCAGCAGCCCTACTCGGCTAGCGGGAGCGAGTGAGCAGTTCTTC
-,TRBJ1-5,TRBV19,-,CASSWGSTDYSNQPQHF,TGTGCCAGTAGTTGGGGCTCGACGGACTATAGCAATCAGCCCCAGCATTTT
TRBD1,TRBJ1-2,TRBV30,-,CAFGTAPNNYGYTF,TGTGCCTTTGGGACAGCACCGAATAACTATGGCTACACCTTC
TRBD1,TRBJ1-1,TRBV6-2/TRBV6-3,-,CASSYRQGALNTEAFF,TGTGCCAGCAGTTACCGACAGGGGGCGTTGAACACTGAAGCTTTCTTT
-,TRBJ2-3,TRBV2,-,CASSSGTDTQYF,TGTGCCAGCAGCTCGGGCACAGATACGCAGTATTTT
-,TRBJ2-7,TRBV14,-,CASSAGYEQYF,TGTGCCAGCAGCGCGGGTTACGAGCAGTACTTC
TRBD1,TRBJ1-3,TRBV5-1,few,CASSTDSWTGSGNTIYF,TGCGCCAGCAGCACCGACTCGTGGACAGGCTCTGGAAACACCATATATTTT
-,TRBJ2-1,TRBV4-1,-,CASSQTSSLNEQFF,TGCGCCAGCAGCCAGACTAGTAGCTTAAATGAGCAGTTCTTC
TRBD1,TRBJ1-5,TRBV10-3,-,CAISEGGQGIGQPQHF,TGTGCCATCAGTGAAGGGGGACAGGGAATTGGTCAGCCCCAGCATTTT
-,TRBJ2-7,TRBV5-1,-,CASSLSGSSYEQYF,TGCGCCAGCAGCTTGTCGGGAAGCTCCTACGAGCAGTACTTC
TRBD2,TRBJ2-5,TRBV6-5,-,CASRRGLAAETQYF,TGTGCCAGCAGACGGGGACTAGCAGCCGAGACCCAGTACTTC
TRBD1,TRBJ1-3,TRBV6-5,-,CASSYGQGARGNTIYF,TGTGCCAGCAGTTACGGGCAGGGGGCGCGGGGAAACACCATATATTTT
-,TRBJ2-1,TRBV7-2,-,CASSLRRDSYNEQFF,TGTGCCAGCAGCTTACGGCGGGACTCCTACAATGAGCAGTTCTTC
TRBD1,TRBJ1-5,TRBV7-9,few,CASSPDGTGLNQPQHF,TGTGCCAGCAGCCCAGACGGGACAGGGCTCAATCAGCCCCAGCATTTT
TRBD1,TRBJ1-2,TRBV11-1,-,CASSLTQGADYGYTF,TGTGCCAGCAGCTTAACACAGGGGGCGGACTATGGCTACACCTTC
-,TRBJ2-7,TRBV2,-,CASSPQGGPTYEQYF,TGTGCCAGCAGTCCACAAGGAGGGCCCACCTACGAGCAGTACTTC
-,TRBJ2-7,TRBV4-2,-,CASSQGAGRADYEQYF,TGTGCCAGCAGCCAAGGGGCCGGCCGAGCCGACTACGAGCAGTACTTC
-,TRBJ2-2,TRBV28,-,CASSQGQGELFF,TGTGCCAGCAGTCAAGGACAGGGGGAGCTGTTTTTT
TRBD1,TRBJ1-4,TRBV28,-,CASSQLLGQGEKLFF,TGTGCCAGCAGTCAACTTTTGGGACAGGGGGAAAAACTGTTTTTT
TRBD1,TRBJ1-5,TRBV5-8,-,CASSSPGGHQPQHF,TGTGCCAGCAGCTCCCCAGGGGGCCATCAGCCCCAGCATTTT
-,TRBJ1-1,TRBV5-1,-,CASSLTGWANTEAFF,TGCGCCAGCAGCCTAACAGGGTGGGCTAACACTGAAGCTTTCTTT
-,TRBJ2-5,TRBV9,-,CASSVAGMGSETQYF,TGTGCCAGCAGCGTAGCAGGGATGGGATCTGAGACCCAGTACTTC
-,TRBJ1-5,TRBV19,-,CASNVLGRGSNQPQHF,TGTGCCAGTAACGTTTTAGGAAGGGGTAGCAATCAGCCCCAGCATTTT
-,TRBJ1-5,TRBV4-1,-,CASSQVEGLNQPQHF,TGCGCCAGCAGCCAAGTCGAGGGACTGAATCAGCCCCAGCATTTT
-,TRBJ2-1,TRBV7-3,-,CASSFLKDSRTFF,TGTGCCAGCAGCTTCCTCAAGGACAGCCGGACGTTCTTC
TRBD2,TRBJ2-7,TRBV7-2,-,CASSLTSGVAEQYF,TGTGCCAGCAGCTTAACTAGCGGGGTCGCCGAGCAGTACTTC
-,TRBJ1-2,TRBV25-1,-,CASSASGHHGYTF,TGTGCCAGCAGTGCGTCAGGGCATCACGGCTACACCTTC
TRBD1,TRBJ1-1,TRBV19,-,CASRPDRGQFSEAFF,TGTGCCAGTAGGCCGGACAGGGGGCAGTTCTCTGAAGCTTTCTTT
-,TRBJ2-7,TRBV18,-,CASSPLADSYEQYF,TGTGCCAGCTCACCACTTGCAGACTCCTACGAGCAGTACTTC
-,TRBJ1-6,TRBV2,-,CASRSSYNSPLHF,TGTGCCAGCAGGAGCTCCTATAATTCACCCCTCCACTTT
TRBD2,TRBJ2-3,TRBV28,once,CASSAGTTRIDTQYF,TGTGCCAGCAGCGCCGGGACTACTCGCATAGATACGCAGTATTTT
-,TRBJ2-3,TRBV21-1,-,CASSNPKRSDCSDTQYF,TGTGCCAGCAGCAACCCGAAGCGATCGGATTGCTCGGATACGCAGTATTTT
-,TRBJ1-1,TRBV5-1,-,CASSSQGSGEAFF,TGCGCCAGCAGTTCCCAGGGGTCCGGTGAAGCTTTCTTT
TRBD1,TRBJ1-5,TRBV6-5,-,CASSPGQGQPQHF,TGTGCCAGCAGTCCGGGACAGGGTCAGCCCCAGCATTTT